The clone carrying this T cell receptor beta chain has a single count. What it binds is unknown. Germline values: CDR1 LNHDA, CDR2 SQIVND (reference sequence). Between the trimmed V and J ends, which lost 2 bases and 5 bases, there was a span of 12 bases. CDR3 length: 14 amino acids. This sample is part of a study of T cell responses to AZD1222 COVID-19 vaccine. Study observations and caveats: Nearly half of spike-specific TCRs reportedly target unmutated variant regions. The donor cohort was predominantly white British with a female majority, and clonal diversity may have been underestimated. Just a handful of AZD1222 recipients were seropositive at baseline.

The protocol was immunoSEQ multiplex PCR, while the TCRdb copy is restricted to in-frame clones and leaves out a portion. The sample records some 200,000 clones, more than 80% being singletons. The genes are TRBV19 and TRBJ2-5; D possibly matches TRBD1 or TRBD2 (5 bases each). This receptor was obtained from an adult who received the MenACWY meningococcal vaccine as a control. Specimen: peripheral blood, collected 28 days after the second dose of the MenACWY control vaccine. CDR3 in DNA: TGTGCCAGTAGTATACTGGGGACCGCGGAGACCCAGTACTTC. The encoded protein is CASSILGTAETQYF.